This T cell receptor beta chain was retrieved from a study of cytomegalovirus exposure and HLA in healthy donors. General observations from the study: Several V segments, TRBV6-2 and TRBV6-3 among them, could not be told apart and were dropped. Later work found that TCR association rates differed between HLA loci; DRB1 had the most and HLA-C the fewest.

Healthy donors of bone marrow made up the group. Donors had nominal health at sampling but likely had unrecorded immune exposures. PCR was performed using 60 Vbeta and 13 Jbeta primers. Clones were read by immunoSEQ multiplex PCR, and TCRdb kept only the in-frame ones, dropping some. The sample records roughly 200,000 clones, under 70% being singletons. A word on this clone: Its antigen is undetermined.

The CDR3 consists of 15 residues. This chain uses TRBV21-1 with TRBJ1-6; the DNA was not used to check the table's D call, TRBD1. TRBV21-1 is termed a pseudogene. This TCR was sampled from a man between 40 and 49 years old in good health and CMV-seropositive. Sample: PBMCs. CDR3 in DNA: TGTGCCAGCAGCCACGTCGACAGGGAAGGTTCACCCCTCCACTTT. Translation: CASSHVDREGSPLHF.